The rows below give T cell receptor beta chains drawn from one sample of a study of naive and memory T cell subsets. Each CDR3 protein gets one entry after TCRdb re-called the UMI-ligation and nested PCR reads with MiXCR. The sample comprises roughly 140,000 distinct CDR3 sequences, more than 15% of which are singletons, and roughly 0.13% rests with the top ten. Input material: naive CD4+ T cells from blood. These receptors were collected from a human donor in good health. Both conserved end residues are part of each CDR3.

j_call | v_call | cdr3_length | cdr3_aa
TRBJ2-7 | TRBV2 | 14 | CASRGTSVSYEQYF
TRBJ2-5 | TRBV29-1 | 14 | CSATGRAGMETQYF
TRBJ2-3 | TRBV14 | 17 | CASSQDLGAGVGETQYF
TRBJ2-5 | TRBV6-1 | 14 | CASSPKGWGETQYF
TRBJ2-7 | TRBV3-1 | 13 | CASSRGQIYEQYF
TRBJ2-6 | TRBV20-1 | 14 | CSASEGAGANVLTF
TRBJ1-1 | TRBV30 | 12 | CAWGRGETEAFF
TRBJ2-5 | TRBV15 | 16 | CATSRRLGQNQETQYF
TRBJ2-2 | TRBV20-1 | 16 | CSARDPGFANTGELFF
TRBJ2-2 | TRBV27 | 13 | CASSNSDTGELFF